These T cell receptor beta chains were read from a single sample in a study of post-analysis software for immune sequencing data. TCRdb re-analysed the PCR reads in MiXCR, keeping a single row per CDR3 protein. The sample lists hundreds of thousands of distinct CDR3 sequences, approximately 57% occurring once. The specimen was blood. The receptors here all came from a girl aged 5 to 17 with multiple sclerosis. CDR3s include the opening cysteine and the closing phenylalanine or tryptophan. The order of the fields is CDR3 DNA, CDR3 protein, V gene, D gene, clone size, J gene. D genes are given only for firm matches. Size is stated for part of the rows, as once, few or many counts, or as a class when the clone is expanded.

CDR3 DNA: TGTGCCAGCAGCTACGGGACAGGGAACGAGCAGTACTTC
CDR3 protein: CASSYGTGNEQYF
V gene: TRBV7-9
D gene: TRBD1
clone size: .
J gene: TRBJ2-7

CDR3 DNA: TGCGCCAGCAGCCCCTCCTGGGGGGGCTACACCTTC
CDR3 protein: CASSPSWGGYTF
V gene: TRBV5-1
D gene: .
clone size: .
J gene: TRBJ1-2

CDR3 DNA: TGTGCCAGCAGCCCGGGACAGGGGATAACTAACTATGGCTACACCTTC
CDR3 protein: CASSPGQGITNYGYTF
V gene: TRBV6-6
D gene: TRBD1
clone size: .
J gene: TRBJ1-2

CDR3 DNA: TGTGCCAGCAGTTACGGGACTAGCGATGCCAATGAGCAGTTCTTC
CDR3 protein: CASSYGTSDANEQFF
V gene: TRBV5-6
D gene: TRBD2
clone size: .
J gene: TRBJ2-1

CDR3 DNA: TGTGCCAGCAGCTTCCCGGGACAGGGAGGGGAGACCCAGTACTTC
CDR3 protein: CASSFPGQGGETQYF
V gene: TRBV5-6
D gene: TRBD1
clone size: .
J gene: TRBJ2-5

CDR3 DNA: TGTGCCAGCCTCCACAGGGGGGATAACTATGGCTACACCTTC
CDR3 protein: CASLHRGDNYGYTF
V gene: TRBV21-1
D gene: .
clone size: .
J gene: TRBJ1-2

CDR3 DNA: TGTGCCAGCAGCGTACCGTTAGCGGGAGCTGGGGCCAACGTCCTGACTTTC
CDR3 protein: CASSVPLAGAGANVLTF
V gene: TRBV9
D gene: TRBD2
clone size: .
J gene: TRBJ2-6

CDR3 DNA: TGTGCCAGCGGGAGGCGGGACGGTCACCAAGAGACCCAGTACTTC
CDR3 protein: CASGRRDGHQETQYF
V gene: TRBV7-6
D gene: .
clone size: .
J gene: TRBJ2-5

CDR3 DNA: TGCAGTGCGCCGGGACTAGCGGGGCAGAGCTCCTACAATGAGCAGTTCTTC
CDR3 protein: CSAPGLAGQSSYNEQFF
V gene: TRBV20-1
D gene: TRBD2
clone size: once
J gene: TRBJ2-1

CDR3 DNA: TGTGCCAGCAGCTTAGAAGGGGCGGTGACAGATACGCAGTATTTT
CDR3 protein: CASSLEGAVTDTQYF
V gene: TRBV7-9
D gene: .
clone size: few
J gene: TRBJ2-3

CDR3 DNA: TGTGCCAGCTCACCCCGTAGCGGGACCTCTCACAATGAGCAGTTCTTC
CDR3 protein: CASSPRSGTSHNEQFF
V gene: TRBV18
D gene: TRBD2
clone size: .
J gene: TRBJ2-1

CDR3 DNA: TGCAGCGTTGAAGATCGTCGCAGGGTTACTAACTATGGCTACACCTTC
CDR3 protein: CSVEDRRRVTNYGYTF
V gene: TRBV29-1
D gene: .
clone size: .
J gene: TRBJ1-2

CDR3 DNA: TGCGCCAGCAGCTTGGATACACCCACAGATACGCAGTATTTT
CDR3 protein: CASSLDTPTDTQYF
V gene: TRBV5-1
D gene: .
clone size: once
J gene: TRBJ2-3

CDR3 DNA: TGCAGCGTGACTAGCCGGCTAACAGATACGCAGTATTTT
CDR3 protein: CSVTSRLTDTQYF
V gene: TRBV29-1
D gene: TRBD2
clone size: few
J gene: TRBJ2-3

CDR3 DNA: TGTGCCAGCAGAGAGGCAGATGCGCAGTATTTT
CDR3 protein: CASREADAQYF
V gene: TRBV27
D gene: .
clone size: .
J gene: TRBJ2-3

CDR3 DNA: TGTGCCACCAGCAGAGATATACAGGGTCCAGGGCGCAATGAGCAGTTCTTC
CDR3 protein: CATSRDIQGPGRNEQFF
V gene: TRBV15
D gene: .
clone size: .
J gene: TRBJ2-1

CDR3 DNA: TGCGCCAGCAGCCAAGTATCACCGGGACCTCCAACGCCGAACACCGGGGAGCTGTTTTTT
CDR3 protein: CASSQVSPGPPTPNTGELFF
V gene: TRBV4-1
D gene: .
clone size: .
J gene: TRBJ2-2

CDR3 DNA: TGCAGTGCTCCTACTAGCCCTCCTTGGGAGCAGTACTTC
CDR3 protein: CSAPTSPPWEQYF
V gene: TRBV20-1
D gene: .
clone size: few
J gene: TRBJ2-4

CDR3 DNA: TGTGCCAGCAGCCAAGATCGGGGACAGGCTAACTATGGCTACACCTTC
CDR3 protein: CASSQDRGQANYGYTF
V gene: TRBV14
D gene: TRBD1
clone size: .
J gene: TRBJ1-2

CDR3 DNA: TGTGCCAGCAGCTTAGACACCAGTTTATACGAGCAGTACTTC
CDR3 protein: CASSLDTSLYEQYF
V gene: TRBV7-9
D gene: .
clone size: few
J gene: TRBJ2-7

CDR3 DNA: TGTGCCAGCGGTAAGGGCAGCACAGATACGCAGTATTTT
CDR3 protein: CASGKGSTDTQYF
V gene: TRBV6-4
D gene: .
clone size: .
J gene: TRBJ2-3

CDR3 DNA: TGTGCTAGTACCGGGACAGGGGAGGCTCATGAGCAGTTCTTC
CDR3 protein: CASTGTGEAHEQFF
V gene: TRBV12-5
D gene: TRBD1
clone size: once
J gene: TRBJ2-1

CDR3 DNA: TGCAGTGCTAGAGCCCCTCAGCGGGGGGGTGAGACCCAGTACTTC
CDR3 protein: CSARAPQRGGETQYF
V gene: TRBV20-1
D gene: TRBD2
clone size: .
J gene: TRBJ2-5

CDR3 DNA: TGTGCCAGCAGCTTAGCAGGACCGGGGGGCAAAAACATTCAGTACTTC
CDR3 protein: CASSLAGPGGKNIQYF
V gene: TRBV7-3
D gene: TRBD2
clone size: few
J gene: TRBJ2-4

CDR3 DNA: TGCAGTGCGACGACAGGGTCGGCCTACGAGCAGTACTTC
CDR3 protein: CSATTGSAYEQYF
V gene: TRBV20-1
D gene: TRBD1
clone size: .
J gene: TRBJ2-7

CDR3 DNA: TGTGCCAGCAGCTTACTTGCCGGGTATGGGCAGTTCTTC
CDR3 protein: CASSLLAGYGQFF
V gene: TRBV7-2
D gene: .
clone size: .
J gene: TRBJ2-1

CDR3 DNA: TGTGCCAGCAGTGGACTAGCGGGAGTTACCTTGGGCGAGCAGTACTTC
CDR3 protein: CASSGLAGVTLGEQYF
V gene: TRBV6-1
D gene: TRBD2
clone size: few
J gene: TRBJ2-7

CDR3 DNA: TGTGCCAGCAGCCACCGGGGGAGCTCCTACAATGAGCAGTTCTTC
CDR3 protein: CASSHRGSSYNEQFF
V gene: TRBV14
D gene: .
clone size: few
J gene: TRBJ2-1

CDR3 DNA: TGTGCCAGCAGCATTCAGACACTGAGGACCCAGTACTTC
CDR3 protein: CASSIQTLRTQYF
V gene: TRBV7-8
D gene: .
clone size: .
J gene: TRBJ2-5

CDR3 DNA: TGTGCCAGCAGTTACACTGACAGAAACTATGGCTACACCTTC
CDR3 protein: CASSYTDRNYGYTF
V gene: TRBV6-5
D gene: .
clone size: .
J gene: TRBJ1-2

CDR3 DNA: TGTGCCATCAGCCGACAGGGCTCCTACGAGCAGTACTTC
CDR3 protein: CAISRQGSYEQYF
V gene: TRBV10-3
D gene: TRBD1
clone size: .
J gene: TRBJ2-7

CDR3 DNA: TGTACCAGCAGACTACCGGGGATCACAGATAGCAATCAGCCCCAGCATTTT
CDR3 protein: CTSRLPGITDSNQPQHF
V gene: TRBV28
D gene: .
clone size: .
J gene: TRBJ1-5

CDR3 DNA: TGCAGCGTATACCCGGACACAGATACGCAGTATTTT
CDR3 protein: CSVYPDTDTQYF
V gene: TRBV29-1
D gene: .
clone size: .
J gene: TRBJ2-3

CDR3 DNA: TGTGCCAGCAGCAGGAGCTGCACAGATACGCAGTATTTT
CDR3 protein: CASSRSCTDTQYF
V gene: TRBV7-3
D gene: .
clone size: .
J gene: TRBJ2-3

CDR3 DNA: TGTGCCAGCAGCTTAGAGACGGTTCTGATGAACACTGAAGCTTTCTTT
CDR3 protein: CASSLETVLMNTEAFF
V gene: TRBV11-1
D gene: .
clone size: .
J gene: TRBJ1-1

CDR3 DNA: TGTGCCAGCAGCTTACGCTTAGGCCAGGGGAGTGGATCACCCCTCCACTTT
CDR3 protein: CASSLRLGQGSGSPLHF
V gene: TRBV7-2
D gene: .
clone size: .
J gene: TRBJ1-6

CDR3 DNA: TGTGCCAGCAGCCAAGATGGGGCAAACACTGAAGCTTTCTTT
CDR3 protein: CASSQDGANTEAFF
V gene: TRBV3-1
D gene: .
clone size: .
J gene: TRBJ1-1

CDR3 DNA: TGTGCCAGCAGCCCTCCGACTAGGGGGGACTATGGCTACACCTTC
CDR3 protein: CASSPPTRGDYGYTF
V gene: TRBV7-6
D gene: .
clone size: .
J gene: TRBJ1-2

CDR3 DNA: TGCGCCAGCAGTGGGCAGGGGACGAATTCACCCCTCCACTTT
CDR3 protein: CASSGQGTNSPLHF
V gene: TRBV10-2
D gene: .
clone size: .
J gene: TRBJ1-6

CDR3 DNA: TGCGCCAGCAGCTTGGGAGAAGGGGGCTCCTACGAGCAGTACTTC
CDR3 protein: CASSLGEGGSYEQYF
V gene: TRBV5-1
D gene: .
clone size: .
J gene: TRBJ2-7

CDR3 DNA: TGTGCCACCAGCGAGGGGGGACAAACCTTTAAACAGTTCTTC
CDR3 protein: CATSEGGQTFKQFF
V gene: TRBV15
D gene: .
clone size: .
J gene: TRBJ2-1

CDR3 DNA: TGCAGCGCCCGTGACGGCTACTATGGCTACACCTTC
CDR3 protein: CSARDGYYGYTF
V gene: TRBV29-1
D gene: .
clone size: .
J gene: TRBJ1-2

CDR3 DNA: TGCGCCAGCAGCCAAGGTGGACTAGCAGTCTACAATGAGCAGTTCTTC
CDR3 protein: CASSQGGLAVYNEQFF
V gene: TRBV4-1
D gene: TRBD2
clone size: once
J gene: TRBJ2-1

CDR3 DNA: TGCAGTGCTAGAGACCAGTTCAACACAGATACGCAGTATTTT
CDR3 protein: CSARDQFNTDTQYF
V gene: TRBV20-1
D gene: .
clone size: .
J gene: TRBJ2-3

CDR3 DNA: TGTGCCAGCGGGCCGGGGCAGAGATTTGAAAAACTGTTTTTT
CDR3 protein: CASGPGQRFEKLFF
V gene: TRBV2
D gene: .
clone size: few
J gene: TRBJ1-4

CDR3 DNA: TGTGCCGGGGGGGGACCCTACAATGAGCAGTTCTTC
CDR3 protein: CAGGGPYNEQFF
V gene: TRBV6-2/TRBV6-3
D gene: TRBD2
clone size: few
J gene: TRBJ2-1

CDR3 DNA: TGTGCCAGCAGTTACTTGTACCCACGAGGTGAGCAGTTCTTC
CDR3 protein: CASSYLYPRGEQFF
V gene: TRBV6-5
D gene: .
clone size: once
J gene: TRBJ2-1

CDR3 DNA: TGCAGCGTTGAGTTTCAGGGCCCCTACGAGCAGTACTTC
CDR3 protein: CSVEFQGPYEQYF
V gene: TRBV29-1
D gene: .
clone size: .
J gene: TRBJ2-7

CDR3 DNA: TGCAGCGTGGACCTGACAGGGCGAGACTATGGCTACACCTTC
CDR3 protein: CSVDLTGRDYGYTF
V gene: TRBV29-1
D gene: TRBD1
clone size: .
J gene: TRBJ1-2